The present entry profiles one TCR beta chain with its context. Trimming took off 0 bases at V and 5 bases at J, with 13 bases between the two ends. The CDR3 extends over 15 amino acids. Germline lookup yields CDR1 SSHAT and CDR2 FNYEAQ (reference sequence). The assay was immunoSEQ multiplex PCR, and TCRdb's table has in-frame clones only and misses some. This sample has 6,500 to 10,000 clones, with around 85% found just once. This sample is part of a study of blood T cell dynamics during melanoma immunotherapy. As for time point: week 3, after first cycle of checkpoint inhibitor. The receptor comes from a human donor with melanoma. Here the sequenced sample was blood, taken from a patient treated with checkpoint blockade. The rearrangement links TRBV7-7 to TRBJ2-5; D unclear. CDR3 residues: CASSLAQGITETQYF. The CDR3 coding sequence is TGTGCCAGCAGCTTAGCGCAAGGGATAACCGAGACCCAGTACTTC.